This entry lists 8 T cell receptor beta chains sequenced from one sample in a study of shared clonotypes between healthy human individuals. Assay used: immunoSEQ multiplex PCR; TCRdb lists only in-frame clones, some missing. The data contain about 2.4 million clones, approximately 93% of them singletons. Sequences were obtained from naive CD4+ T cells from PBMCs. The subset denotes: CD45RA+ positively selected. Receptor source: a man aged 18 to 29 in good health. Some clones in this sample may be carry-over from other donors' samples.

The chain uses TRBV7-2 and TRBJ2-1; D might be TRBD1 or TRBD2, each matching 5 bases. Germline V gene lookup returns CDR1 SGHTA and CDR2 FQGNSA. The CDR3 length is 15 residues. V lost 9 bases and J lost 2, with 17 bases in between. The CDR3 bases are TGTGCCAGGGCTTCCGGGACCACACCCTACAATGAGCAGTTCTTC. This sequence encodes CARASGTTPYNEQFF. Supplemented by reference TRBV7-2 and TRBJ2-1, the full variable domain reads GAGVSQSPSNKVTEKGKDVELRCDPISGHTALYWYRQSLGQGLEFLIYFQGNSAPDKSGLPSDRFSAERTGGSVSTLTIQRTQQEDSAVYLCARASGTTPYNEQFFGPGTRLTVL.

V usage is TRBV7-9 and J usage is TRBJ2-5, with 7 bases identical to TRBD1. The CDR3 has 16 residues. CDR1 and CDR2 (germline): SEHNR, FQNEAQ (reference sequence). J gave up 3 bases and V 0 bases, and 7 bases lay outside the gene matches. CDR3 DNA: TGTGCCAGCAGCTTAGCGCATAGGGGGACAGAAGAGACCCAGTACTTC. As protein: CASSLAHRGTEETQYF.

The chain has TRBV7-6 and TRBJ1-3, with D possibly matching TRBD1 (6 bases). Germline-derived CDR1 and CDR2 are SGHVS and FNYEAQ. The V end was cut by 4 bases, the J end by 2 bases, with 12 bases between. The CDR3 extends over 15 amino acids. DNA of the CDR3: TGTGCCAGCAGCTCATTCGGACAGACTGGAAACACCATATATTTT. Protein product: CASSSFGQTGNTIYF. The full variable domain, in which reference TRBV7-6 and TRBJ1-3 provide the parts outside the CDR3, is GAGVSQSPRYKVTKRGQDVALRCDPISGHVSLYWYRQALGQGPEFLTYFNYEAQQDKSGLPNDRFSAERPEGSISTLTIQRTEQRDSAMYRCASSSFGQTGNTIYFGEGSWLTVV.

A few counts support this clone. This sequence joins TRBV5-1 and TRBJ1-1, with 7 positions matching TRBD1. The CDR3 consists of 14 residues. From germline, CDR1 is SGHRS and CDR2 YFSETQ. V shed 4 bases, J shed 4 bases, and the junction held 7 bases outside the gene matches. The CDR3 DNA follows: TGCGCCAGCAGCGCCTCCGGGACAGTCACTGAAGCTTTCTTT. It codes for CASSASGTVTEAFF.

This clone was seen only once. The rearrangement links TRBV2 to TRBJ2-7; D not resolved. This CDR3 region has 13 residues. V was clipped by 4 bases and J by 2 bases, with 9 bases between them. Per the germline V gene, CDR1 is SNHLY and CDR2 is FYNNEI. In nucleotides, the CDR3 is TGTGCCAGCAGTGGGCAGGAGACCTACGAGCAGTACTTC. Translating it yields CASSGQETYEQYF.

CDR3 sequence: CASSPRDRAGEAFF. CDR3 coding DNA: TGTGCCAGCTCACCACGGGACAGGGCGGGCGAAGCTTTCTTT. The chain links TRBV18 to TRBJ1-1; 9 bases line up with TRBD1. The CDR3 spans 14 residues. Trimming removed 1 base from V and 8 bases from J; junction bases left unmatched: 5. The germline CDR1 and CDR2 sequences are KGHSH and LQKENI.

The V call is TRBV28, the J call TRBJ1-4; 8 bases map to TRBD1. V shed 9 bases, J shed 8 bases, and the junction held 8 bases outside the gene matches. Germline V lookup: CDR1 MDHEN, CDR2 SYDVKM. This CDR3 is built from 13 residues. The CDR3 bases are TGTGCCAGTAGACAGGGGAAAAGGGAAAAACTGTTTTTT. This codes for CASRQGKREKLFF. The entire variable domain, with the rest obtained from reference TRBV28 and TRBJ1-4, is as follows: DVKVTQSSRYLVKRTGEKVFLECVQDMDHENMFWYRQDPGLGLRLIYFSYDVKMKEKGDIPEGYSVSREKKERFSLILESASTNQTSMYLCASRQGKREKLFFGSGTQLSVL.

CDR3 bases: TGTGCCAGCAATCCCCAACGGGCAGCACGTTCCAATCAGCCCCAGCATTTT. Translating gives CASNPQRAARSNQPQHF. The chain carries TRBV2 and TRBJ1-5; no definite D call. V was cut by 7 bases and J by 3 bases, with 22 bases left in between. The germline V gene has CDR1 SNHLY and CDR2 FYNNEI. This CDR3 contains 17 residues. The full variable domain, completed using reference TRBV2 and TRBJ1-5, is EPEVTQTPSHQVTQMGQEVILRCVPISNHLYFYWYRQILGQKVEFLVSFYNNEISEKSEIFDDQFSVERPDGSNFTLKIRSTKLEDSAMYFCASNPQRAARSNQPQHFGDGTRLSIL.